These 27 T cell receptor beta chains were all obtained from the same sample, sequenced in a study of shared clonotypes between healthy human individuals. Sequencing used immunoSEQ multiplex PCR; TCRdb keeps in-frame clones, though not all of them. The sample has approximately 500,000 clones, 95% to 97% seen once; the top ten hold under 0.06%. The sample taken for sequencing was naive CD4+ T cells sorted from blood. The sample's subset: CD45RA+ positively selected. These receptors came from a woman aged 25 to 39 in good health.

The V and J genes are TRBV18 and TRBJ2-7, with 12 bases identical to TRBD1. Per the germline V gene, CDR1 is KGHSH and CDR2 is LQKENI. There are 17 residues in the CDR3. V shed 2 bases, J shed 5 bases, and the junction held 10 bases outside the gene matches. The CDR3 nucleotides are TGTGCCAGCTCACCATCTGGGGGGACAGGGGGCTTCGACGAGCAGTACTTC. Amino acids: CASSPSGGTGGFDEQYF.

The J gene is TRBJ2-1, the V gene TRBV5-6; 8 positions match TRBD2. The V segment lost 5 bases and the J segment 0 bases; nucleotides outside the gene matches: 13. CDR3 length equals 18 residues. Germline loops: CDR1 SGHDT, CDR2 YYEEEE. CDR3 residues: CASSPIDTGTSSYNEQFF. Written as DNA, the CDR3 is TGTGCCAGCAGTCCTATAGATACCGGGACTAGCTCCTACAATGAGCAGTTCTTC.

The chain employs TRBV5-1 and TRBJ2-7; no clear D. The CDR3 contains 14 residues. Between the trimmed V and J ends, which lost 0 bases and 9 bases, there was a span of 16 bases. The germline V gene encodes CDR1 SGHRS and CDR2 YFSETQ. The CDR3: CASSLEISVSVQYF. The CDR3 region has the DNA TGCGCCAGCAGCTTGGAGATATCAGTATCGGTGCAGTACTTC.

The J gene is TRBJ1-2, the V gene TRBV28, with D perhaps matching TRBD1 (5 bases). V was shortened by 7 bases and J by 4 bases, with 13 bases between the two germline ends. The CDR3 is 13 residues long. Germline values: CDR1 MDHEN, CDR2 SYDVKM. In nucleotides, the CDR3 is TGTGCCAGCACCCTGAGACAGTTCTATGGCTACACCTTC. It translates to CASTLRQFYGYTF.

The chain joins TRBV29-1 to TRBJ1-1; the D is unclear. With 4 bases removed from V and 0 bases from J, the gap between germline ends came to 9 bases. Per germline, CDR1 SQVTM and CDR2 ANQGSEA. There are 13 residues in the CDR3. For the CDR3, the DNA is TGCAGCGTTGCCTTGCGGATGAACACTGAAGCTTTCTTT. Its translation: CSVALRMNTEAFF.

The V gene is TRBV28, the J gene TRBJ2-5; 7 bases are a match to TRBD2. The DNA end lines up better with TRBJ2-7; the J call may be wrong. Germline V CDR1 and CDR2: MDHEN, SYDVKM. The CDR3 sequence is 14 residues long. CDR3 in amino acids: CASSPPPREYEQYF. The CDR3, as DNA: TGTGCCAGCAGTCCTCCACCGCGGGAGTACGAGCAGTACTTC.

The rearrangement links TRBV4-1 to TRBJ1-2; no reliable D call. CDR3 size: 14 residues. The V end was cut by 10 bases, the J end by 0 bases, with 15 bases between. Germline lookup yields CDR1 MGHRA and CDR2 YSYEKL. CDR3 amino acids: CATKGFGANYGYTF. The CDR3 bases are TGCGCCACTAAAGGGTTTGGAGCTAACTATGGCTACACCTTC.

The chain is built from TRBV4-1 and TRBJ1-2, with D perhaps matching TRBD1 (6 bases). The CDR3 contains 13 residues. Germline CDR1 and CDR2: MGHRA and YSYEKL. The V gene lost 3 bases and the J gene lost 8 bases, with 13 bases spanning the gap. The chain's CDR3 is CASSQSNRVGYTF. CDR3 DNA: TGCGCCAGCAGCCAGAGTAACAGGGTAGGCTACACCTTC.

V gene TRBV29-1 combines with J gene TRBJ2-5; possibly TRBD2 for D (6 bases). Germline assignment: CDR1 SQVTM and CDR2 ANQGSEA. Trimming took 4 bases from V and 0 from J, leaving 12 bases between them. This CDR3 spans 14 amino acids. CDR3 in amino acids: CSVGVSGYQETQYF. The CDR3 DNA follows: TGCAGCGTTGGAGTTAGCGGATACCAAGAGACCCAGTACTTC.

This sequence joins TRBV6-5 and TRBJ1-1; D is perhaps TRBD1 (6 bases). There are 12 residues in the CDR3. Trimming pared 6 bases from V and 6 bases from J, leaving 11 bases between. Germline values: CDR1 MNHEY, CDR2 SVGAGI. CDR3: CASRQGLAEAFF. The DNA of the CDR3 is TGTGCCAGCAGACAGGGTTTAGCTGAAGCTTTCTTT.

The rearrangement uses TRBV28 and TRBJ1-2, with 12 positions matching TRBD1. Germline V gives CDR1 MDHEN, CDR2 SYDVKM. The CDR3 is made up of 20 amino acids. Trimming cost V 5 bases and J 4 bases; bases outside gene matches: 20. The CDR3 loop reads CASSKLILRGQGAPPYGYTF. CDR3 coding DNA: TGTGCCAGCAGTAAACTCATACTCCGGGGACAGGGGGCCCCACCCTATGGCTACACCTTC.

V gene TRBV11-3 combines with J gene TRBJ2-7; D uncertain. Germline V lookup: CDR1 SGHNT, CDR2 YENEEA. The CDR3 extends over 13 amino acids. V shed 1 base and J shed 5 bases, with 9 bases lying between them. The CDR3 DNA reads as TGTGCCAGCAGCTTAGGCTTGACCAACGAGCAGTACTTC. Its protein is CASSLGLTNEQYF.

This sequence joins TRBV27 and TRBJ2-1; D is uncertain. Trimming stripped 4 bases from V and 5 bases from J, with 21 bases between. Germline CDR1 reads MNHEY; CDR2 reads SMNVEV (reference sequence). The CDR3 runs to 17 residues. The CDR3 loop reads CASSSYGKVARDNEQFF. The CDR3 nucleotides read TGTGCCAGCAGTTCCTATGGTAAGGTCGCCCGCGACAATGAGCAGTTCTTC.

The chain employs TRBV4-1 and TRBJ1-1; D may be TRBD1 (6 bases). CDR3 length: 15 amino acids. V lost 4 bases and J 1 base, leaving 13 bases between the germline ends. The germline gives CDR1 MGHRA, CDR2 YSYEKL. In nucleotides, the CDR3 is TGCGCCAGCAGCCCTAAAGGACAGACGAACACTGAAGCTTTCTTT. Residues: CASSPKGQTNTEAFF.

This chain uses TRBV9 with TRBJ1-2; D is unclear. Germline loops: CDR1 SGDLS, CDR2 YYNGEE. The CDR3 is 11 amino acids. Trimming stripped 3 bases from V and 6 bases from J, with 6 bases between. The CDR3 protein is CASSASDGYTF. In DNA, the CDR3 is TGTGCCAGCAGCGCCTCGGATGGCTACACCTTC.

The chain couples TRBV7-9 to TRBJ1-3; tentatively, D is TRBD1 (5 bases). CDR3 length: 15 residues. Trimming took off 5 bases at V and 0 bases at J, with 11 bases between the two ends. From germline, CDR1 is SEHNR and CDR2 FQNEAQ (reference sequence). CDR3 in amino acids: CASSPGRFSGNTIYF. The CDR3, as DNA: TGTGCCAGCAGCCCGGGACGGTTCTCTGGAAACACCATATATTTT.

The rearrangement uses TRBV30 and TRBJ2-1; D possibly corresponds to TRBD2 (5 bases). The CDR3 consists of 11 residues. Germline V gene lookup returns CDR1 GTSNPN and CDR2 SVGIG (reference sequence). Trimming took 2 bases from V and 10 from J, leaving 9 bases between them. The chain's CDR3 is CAWSLVAEQFF. In DNA form, the CDR3 reads TGTGCCTGGAGTCTGGTAGCGGAGCAGTTCTTC. The full variable domain, in which reference TRBV30 and TRBJ2-1 provide the parts outside the CDR3, is SQTIHQWPATLVQPVGSPLSLECTVEGTSNPNLYWYRQAAGRGLQLLFYSVGIGQISSEVPQNLSASRPQDRQFILSSKKLLLSDSGFYLCAWSLVAEQFFGPGTRLTVL.

The CDR3 coding sequence is TGTGCCAGCAGTAAACTACAGGGGACAGTAAGCACAGATACGCAGTATTTT. Encoded protein: CASSKLQGTVSTDTQYF. The rearrangement links TRBV28 to TRBJ2-3, with 7 bases fitting TRBD1. V lost 5 bases, J lost 0 bases, and 11 bases stayed unmatched. This CDR3 contains 17 residues. Germline assignment: CDR1 MDHEN and CDR2 SYDVKM.

This rearrangement joins TRBV29-1 to TRBJ1-2; perhaps TRBD1 as D (6 bases). The V and J ends lost 4 bases and 6 bases respectively, with 18 bases between them. CDR1 and CDR2 (germline): SQVTM, ANQGSEA. The CDR3 length is 14 residues. The DNA for the CDR3 is TGCAGCGTTGGCTCGAGGGGGGCACGAGATGGCTACACCTTC. It codes for CSVGSRGARDGYTF.

V and J are TRBV5-1 and TRBJ1-1; 9 bases agree with TRBD1. The trim removed 4 bases at V and 6 bases at J, leaving 4 bases unmatched. This CDR3 is 13 amino acids long. Germline V lookup: CDR1 SGHRS, CDR2 YFSETQ. CDR3 amino acids: CASSVRDRAEAFF. DNA of the CDR3: TGCGCCAGCAGCGTCCGGGACAGGGCTGAAGCTTTCTTT.

This rearrangement joins TRBV6-5 to TRBJ1-2; weak D call: TRBD1 (6 bases). CDR3 length: 14 residues. Trimming left V 6 bases short and J 3 bases short, with 14 bases between. Germline values: CDR1 MNHEY, CDR2 SVGAGI. CDR3 in DNA: TGTGCCAGCAGACGCAGGGGAGTCGACTATGGCTACACCTTC. Translation gives CASRRRGVDYGYTF.

The chain is built from TRBV7-9 and TRBJ1-1; D is perhaps TRBD1 (6 bases). The CDR3 sequence is 14 residues long. V shed 4 bases and J shed 1 base, with 10 bases lying between them. Per germline, CDR1 SEHNR and CDR2 FQNEAQ (reference sequence). Written as DNA, the CDR3 is TGTGCCAGCAGCTCACAGGGCCCGAACACTGAAGCTTTCTTT. It encodes CASSSQGPNTEAFF.

This chain uses TRBV4-1 with TRBJ2-7; D might be TRBD2 (6 bases). Trimming left V 1 base short and J 6 bases short, with 19 bases between. The CDR3 contains 16 residues. Germline values: CDR1 MGHRA, CDR2 YSYEKL. DNA for the CDR3: TGCGCCAGCAGCCAAGTGCCCCCCCCATCCGGGGGCGAGCAGTACTTC. It encodes CASSQVPPPSGGEQYF.

The rearrangement links TRBV6-6 to TRBJ2-1, with 8 bases lining up with TRBD2. CDR3 length equals 15 residues. Trimming at V came to 10 bases and at J to 0 bases, leaving 8 bases not matched to a gene. The V gene's germline CDR1 is MNHNY and CDR2 SVGAGI (reference sequence). In nucleotides, the CDR3 is TGTGCCATTGGTAGCGGGACCTACTCCTACAATGAGCAGTTCTTC. Translation: CAIGSGTYSYNEQFF.

The V gene is TRBV30, the J gene TRBJ1-1; D ambiguous. V gave up 3 bases and J gave up 1 base, with 9 bases separating them. Germline CDR1 reads GTSNPN; CDR2 reads SVGIG (reference sequence). The CDR3 spans 13 residues. The CDR3 sequence is CAWRWQTNTEAFF. CDR3 in DNA: TGTGCCTGGAGGTGGCAGACGAACACTGAAGCTTTCTTT.

CDR3 DNA: TGTGCCAGCAGACGAAGGGGGGCAACAGATACGCAGTATTTT. It codes for CASRRRGATDTQYF. V gene TRBV28 combines with J gene TRBJ2-3; D is possibly TRBD1 or TRBD2 (6 bases each). This CDR3 comprises 14 residues. Germline CDR1 reads MDHEN; CDR2 reads SYDVKM. V shed 6 bases and J shed 3 bases, with 13 bases lying between them.

The chain is built from TRBV5-1 and TRBJ2-2; D unresolved. Germline CDR1 and CDR2: SGHRS and YFSETQ. This CDR3 has 13 amino acids. With 1 base removed from V and 5 bases from J, the gap between germline ends came to 6 bases. The CDR3 loop reads CASSLRQTGELFF. The DNA for the CDR3 is TGCGCCAGCAGCTTGCGTCAGACCGGGGAGCTGTTTTTT.